The clone carrying this TCR beta chain was observed at least ten times. TCRdb itself ran the PCR reads through MiXCR, one entry per CDR3 protein. The table records some 91,000 distinct CDR3 sequences, 24% of them present only once. Germline values: CDR1 SQVTM, CDR2 ANQGSEA. Trimming stripped 6 bases from V and 6 bases from J, with 15 bases between. CDR3 size: 13 residues. The entry originates in a study of molecular identifiers for immune sequencing clone quantification. Source material for naive CD8 libraries was roughly 17,000 to 1,100,000 sorted cells, with 10%, 30% or 50% RNA. This clonotype was sampled from a human donor in good health. Some libraries in this study had Jurkat cell RNA spiked in. This chain links TRBV29-1 with TRBJ2-4, with D uncertain. Sample: naive CD8+ T cells from blood, with Jurkat cell RNA spiked in. Subset here: FACS-sorted CD8+CD4-CCR7+CD45RA+ naive T cells. CDR3 residues: CSVRIATVNIQYF. CDR3 nucleotides: TGCAGCGTGCGAATCGCGACGGTAAACATTCAGTACTTC.